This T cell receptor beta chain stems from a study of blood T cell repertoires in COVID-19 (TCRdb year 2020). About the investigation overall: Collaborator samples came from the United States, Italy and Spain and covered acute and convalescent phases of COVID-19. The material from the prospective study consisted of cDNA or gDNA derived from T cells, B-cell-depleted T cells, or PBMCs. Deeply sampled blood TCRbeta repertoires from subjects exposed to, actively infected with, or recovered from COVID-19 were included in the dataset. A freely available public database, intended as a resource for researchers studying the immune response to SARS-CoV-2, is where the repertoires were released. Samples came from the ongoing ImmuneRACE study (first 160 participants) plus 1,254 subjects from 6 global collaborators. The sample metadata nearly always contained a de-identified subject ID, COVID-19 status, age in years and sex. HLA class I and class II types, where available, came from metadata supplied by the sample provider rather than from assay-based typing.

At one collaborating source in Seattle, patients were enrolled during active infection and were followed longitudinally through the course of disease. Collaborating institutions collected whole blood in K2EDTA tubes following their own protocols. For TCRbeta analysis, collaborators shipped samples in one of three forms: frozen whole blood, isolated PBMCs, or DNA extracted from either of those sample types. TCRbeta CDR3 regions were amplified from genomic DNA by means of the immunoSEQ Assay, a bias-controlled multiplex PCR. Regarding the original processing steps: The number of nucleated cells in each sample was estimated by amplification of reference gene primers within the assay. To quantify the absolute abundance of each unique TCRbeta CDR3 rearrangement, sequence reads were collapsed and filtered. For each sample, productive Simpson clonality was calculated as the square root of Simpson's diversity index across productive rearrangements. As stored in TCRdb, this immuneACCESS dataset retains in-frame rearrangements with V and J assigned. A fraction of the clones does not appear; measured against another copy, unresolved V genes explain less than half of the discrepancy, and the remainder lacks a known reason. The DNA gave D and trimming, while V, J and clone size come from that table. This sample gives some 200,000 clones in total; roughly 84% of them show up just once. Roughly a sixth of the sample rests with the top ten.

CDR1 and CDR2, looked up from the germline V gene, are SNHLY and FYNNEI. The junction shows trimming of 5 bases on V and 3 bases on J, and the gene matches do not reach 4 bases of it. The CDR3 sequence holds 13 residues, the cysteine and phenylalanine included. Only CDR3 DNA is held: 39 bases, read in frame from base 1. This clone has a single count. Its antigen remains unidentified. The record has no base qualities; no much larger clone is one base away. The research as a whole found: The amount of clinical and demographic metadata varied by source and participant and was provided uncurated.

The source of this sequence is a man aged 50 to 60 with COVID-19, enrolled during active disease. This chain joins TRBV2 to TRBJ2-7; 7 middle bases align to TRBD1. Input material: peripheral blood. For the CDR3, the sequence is CASSRDSFYEQYF. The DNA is TGTGCCAGCAGTCGGGACAGCTTCTACGAGCAGTACTTC.